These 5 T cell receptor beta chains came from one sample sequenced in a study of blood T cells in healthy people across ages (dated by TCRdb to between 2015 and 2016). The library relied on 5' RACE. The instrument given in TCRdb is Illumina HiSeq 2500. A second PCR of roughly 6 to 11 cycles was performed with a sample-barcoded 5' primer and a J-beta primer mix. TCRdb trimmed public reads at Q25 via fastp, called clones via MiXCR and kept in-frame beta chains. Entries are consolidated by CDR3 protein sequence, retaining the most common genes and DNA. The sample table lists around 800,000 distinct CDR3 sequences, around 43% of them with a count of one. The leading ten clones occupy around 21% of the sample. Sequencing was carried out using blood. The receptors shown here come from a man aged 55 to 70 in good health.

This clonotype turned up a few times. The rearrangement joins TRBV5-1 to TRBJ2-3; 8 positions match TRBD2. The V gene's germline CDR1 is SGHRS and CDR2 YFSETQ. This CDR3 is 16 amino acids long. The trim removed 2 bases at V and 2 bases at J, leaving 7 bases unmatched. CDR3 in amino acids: CASSFGAGGYTDTQYF. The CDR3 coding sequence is TGCGCCAGCAGCTTTGGCGCGGGGGGATACACAGATACGCAGTATTTT. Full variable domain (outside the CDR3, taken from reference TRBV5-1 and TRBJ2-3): KAGVTQTPRYLIKTRGQQVTLSCSPISGHRSVSWYQQTPGQGLQFLFEYFSETQRNKGNFPGRFSGRQFSNSRSEMNVSTLELGDSALYLCASSFGAGGYTDTQYFGPGTRLTVL.

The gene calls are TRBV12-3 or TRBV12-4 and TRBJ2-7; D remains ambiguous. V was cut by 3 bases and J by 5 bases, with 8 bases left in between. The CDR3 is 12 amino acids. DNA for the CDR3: TGTGCCAGCAGTTTTGGCGACCACGAGCAGTACTTC. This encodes CASSFGDHEQYF.

CDR3 sequence: CASSYGAGPLRTGAFF. The CDR3, as DNA: TGTGCCAGCAGTTACGGGGCAGGGCCCCTCAGGACGGGGGCTTTCTTT. The chain recombines TRBV6-5 with TRBJ1-1; the D gene is possibly TRBD1 (5 bases). Germline lookup yields CDR1 MNHEY and CDR2 SVGAGI. V was shortened by 2 bases and J by 11 bases, with 24 bases between the two germline ends. The CDR3 runs 16 residues.

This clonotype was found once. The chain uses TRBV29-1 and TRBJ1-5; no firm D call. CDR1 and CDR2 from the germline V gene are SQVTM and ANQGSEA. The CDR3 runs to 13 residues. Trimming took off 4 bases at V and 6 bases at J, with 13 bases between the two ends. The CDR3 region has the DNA TGCAGCGTTGTACAGCAAGTCGGTCAGCCCCAGCATTTT. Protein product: CSVVQQVGQPQHF.

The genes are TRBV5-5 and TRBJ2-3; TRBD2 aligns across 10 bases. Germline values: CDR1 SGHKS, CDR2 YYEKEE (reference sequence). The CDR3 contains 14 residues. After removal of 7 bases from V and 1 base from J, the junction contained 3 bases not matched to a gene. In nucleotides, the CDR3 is TGTGCCAGCTGGGGGACTAGCGGCACAGATACGCAGTATTTT. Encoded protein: CASWGTSGTDTQYF.